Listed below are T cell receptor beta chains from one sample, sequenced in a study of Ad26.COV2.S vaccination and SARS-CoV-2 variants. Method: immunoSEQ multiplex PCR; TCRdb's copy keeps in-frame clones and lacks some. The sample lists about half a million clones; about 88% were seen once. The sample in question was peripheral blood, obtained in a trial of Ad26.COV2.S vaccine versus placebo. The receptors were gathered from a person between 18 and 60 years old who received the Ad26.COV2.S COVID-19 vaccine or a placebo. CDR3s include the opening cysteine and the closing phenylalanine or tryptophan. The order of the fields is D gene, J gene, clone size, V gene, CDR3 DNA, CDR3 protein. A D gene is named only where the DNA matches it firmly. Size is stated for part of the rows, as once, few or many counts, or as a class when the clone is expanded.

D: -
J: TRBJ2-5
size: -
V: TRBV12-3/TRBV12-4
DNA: TGTGCCAGCAGTCCCATCCGCAGGGGCTTGGAGTACTTC
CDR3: CASSPIRRGLEYF

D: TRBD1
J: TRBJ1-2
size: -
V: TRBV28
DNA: TGTGCCAGCAGTGGATTCTCCGGGACAGGGGGGTATGGCTACACCTTC
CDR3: CASSGFSGTGGYGYTF

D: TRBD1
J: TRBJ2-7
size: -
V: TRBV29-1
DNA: TGCAGCGTTGCGGGACAGGGCCATACCTACGAGCAGTACTTC
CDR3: CSVAGQGHTYEQYF

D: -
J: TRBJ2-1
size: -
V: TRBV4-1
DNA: TGCGCCAGCAGCCAAGAGGCGGGAAACTCCTACAATGAGCAGTTCTTC
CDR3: CASSQEAGNSYNEQFF

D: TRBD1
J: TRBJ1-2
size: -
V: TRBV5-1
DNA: TGCGCCAGCAGCTTGGCAACAGGGGAGTTTAACTATGGCTACACCTTC
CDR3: CASSLATGEFNYGYTF

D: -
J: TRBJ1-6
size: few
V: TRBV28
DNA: TGTGCCAGCAGTTTATTAGTGGGGGGGGATAATTCACCCCTCCACTTT
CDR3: CASSLLVGGDNSPLHF

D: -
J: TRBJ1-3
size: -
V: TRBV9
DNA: TGTGCCAGCAGCGCGCTTTTAGGAAACACCATATATTTT
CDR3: CASSALLGNTIYF

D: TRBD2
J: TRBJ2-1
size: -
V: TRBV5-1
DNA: TGCGCCAGCAGCGGCTTAGCGGGGGGCTCCTACAATGAGCAGTTCTTC
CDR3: CASSGLAGGSYNEQFF

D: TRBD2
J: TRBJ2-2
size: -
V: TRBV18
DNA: TGTGCCAGCTCACCCTCTTCATCCGGACTAGCGGGAACGAACACCGGGGAGCTGTTTTTT
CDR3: CASSPSSSGLAGTNTGELFF

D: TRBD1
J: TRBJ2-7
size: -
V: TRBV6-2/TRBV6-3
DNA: TGTGCCAGCAGTTACGGACAGGTGGGGTCCTACGAGCAGTACTTC
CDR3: CASSYGQVGSYEQYF

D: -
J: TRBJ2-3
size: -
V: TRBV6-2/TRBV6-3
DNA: TGTGCCAGCAGTTACTCGAGTGCCCTGCAGTTATCGCAGTATTTT
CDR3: CASSYSSALQLSQYF

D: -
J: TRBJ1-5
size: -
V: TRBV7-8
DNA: TGTGCCAGCAGCTTAGAAGTTCTACAGGGAAATCAGCCCCAGCATTTT
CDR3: CASSLEVLQGNQPQHF

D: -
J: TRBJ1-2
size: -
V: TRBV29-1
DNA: TGCAGCGTTGCCAGGGACTATGGCTACACCTTC
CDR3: CSVARDYGYTF

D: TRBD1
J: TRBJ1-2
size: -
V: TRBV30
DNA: TGTGCCTGGGGGGACAGGGGTGGCTATGGCTACACCTTC
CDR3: CAWGDRGGYGYTF

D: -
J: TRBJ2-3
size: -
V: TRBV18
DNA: TGTGCCAGCTCACCAACACTTCCCGATACGCAGTATTTT
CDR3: CASSPTLPDTQYF

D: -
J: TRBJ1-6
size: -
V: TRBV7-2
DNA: TGTGCCAGCAGCTTTGTCGGGGGGTCATCGACTCTCCACTTT
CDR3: CASSFVGGSSTLHF

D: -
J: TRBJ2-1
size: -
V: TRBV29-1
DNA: TGCAGCGTTGAGGGGATATTAAGCTCCTACAATGAGCAGTTCTTC
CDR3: CSVEGILSSYNEQFF

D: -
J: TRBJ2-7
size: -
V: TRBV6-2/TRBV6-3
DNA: TGTGCCAGCAGTTATCCGCGGGGGCGCTCCTACGAGCAGTACTTC
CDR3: CASSYPRGRSYEQYF

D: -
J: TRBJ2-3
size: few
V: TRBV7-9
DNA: TGTGCCAGCAGCGCGACACCCACAGATACGCAGTATTTT
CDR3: CASSATPTDTQYF

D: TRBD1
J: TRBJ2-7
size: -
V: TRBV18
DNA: TGTGCCAGCTCCTTGGACAGGGGGGATGGCTCCTACGAGCAGTACTTC
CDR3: CASSLDRGDGSYEQYF

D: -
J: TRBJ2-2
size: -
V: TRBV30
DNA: TGTGCCTGGAGTCGGGACACCCAAACCGGGGAGCTGTTTTTT
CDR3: CAWSRDTQTGELFF

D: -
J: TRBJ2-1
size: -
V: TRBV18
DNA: TGTGCCAGCTCACCACCTAGCTTACCCTACAATGAGCAGTTCTTC
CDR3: CASSPPSLPYNEQFF

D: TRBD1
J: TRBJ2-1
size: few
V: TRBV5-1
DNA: TGCGCCAGCAGCTGGGGACAGTCCTACAATGAGCAGTTCTTC
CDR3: CASSWGQSYNEQFF

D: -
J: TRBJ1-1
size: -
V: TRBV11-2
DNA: TGTGCCAGCAGCTTAGTATTCGCTGAAGCTTTCTTT
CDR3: CASSLVFAEAFF

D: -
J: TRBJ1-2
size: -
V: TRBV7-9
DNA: TGTGCCAGCAGCTTAGAATACGAAGGCTACACCTTC
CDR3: CASSLEYEGYTF

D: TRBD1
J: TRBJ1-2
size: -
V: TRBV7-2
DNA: TGTGCCAGCAGCTTATCCGGGACAGGGAGCTATGGCTACACCTTC
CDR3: CASSLSGTGSYGYTF

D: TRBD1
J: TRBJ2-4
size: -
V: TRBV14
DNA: TGTGCCAGCGCGGCGGGACAGGGAGGACTAGCCAAAAACATTCAGTACTTC
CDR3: CASAAGQGGLAKNIQYF

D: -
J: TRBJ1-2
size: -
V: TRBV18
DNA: TGTGCCAGCTCACGCGATCTCGTCTATGGCTACACCTTC
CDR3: CASSRDLVYGYTF

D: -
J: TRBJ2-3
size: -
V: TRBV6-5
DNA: TGTGCCAGCAGTTTGCGGGTTTCAGATACGCAGTATTTT
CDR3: CASSLRVSDTQYF

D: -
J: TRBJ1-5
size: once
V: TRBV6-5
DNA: TGTGCCAGCAGTTACTCTTCCAGGGCTCTTTGGCCCCAGCATTTT
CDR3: CASSYSSRALWPQHF

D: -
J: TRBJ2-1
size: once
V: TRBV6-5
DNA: TGTGCCAGCTCTGACGCCCTCTCCTACAATGAGCAGTTCTTC
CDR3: CASSDALSYNEQFF

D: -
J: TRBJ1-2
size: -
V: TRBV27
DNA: TGTGCCAGCAGTTTATCGGTGTCGGGGAATGGCTACACCTTC
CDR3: CASSLSVSGNGYTF

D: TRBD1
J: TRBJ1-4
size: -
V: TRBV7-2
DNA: TGTGCCAGCAGCTTGTTTGGGACAGGGAACGAAAAACTGTTTTTT
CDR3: CASSLFGTGNEKLFF

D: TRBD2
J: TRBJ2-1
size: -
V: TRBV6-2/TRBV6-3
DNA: TGTGCCAGCAGTGATCCGGGACTAGCCGTACATGAGCAGTTCTTC
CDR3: CASSDPGLAVHEQFF

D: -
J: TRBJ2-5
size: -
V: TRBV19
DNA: TGTGCCAGTAGTAATCAGCAAGAGACCCAGTACTTC
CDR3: CASSNQQETQYF

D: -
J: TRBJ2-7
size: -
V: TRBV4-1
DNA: TGCGCCAGCAGCCATCCCGGCATCCCCTACGAGCAGTACTTC
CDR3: CASSHPGIPYEQYF

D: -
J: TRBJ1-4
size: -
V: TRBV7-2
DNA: TGTGCCAGCAGCCCCCCAGGGGCTAATGAAAAACTGTTTTTT
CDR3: CASSPPGANEKLFF

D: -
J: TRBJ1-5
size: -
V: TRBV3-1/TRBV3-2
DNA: TGTGCCAGCAGCCAAGATGGAGGCCCGGGGCAGCCCCAGCATTTT
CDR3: CASSQDGGPGQPQHF

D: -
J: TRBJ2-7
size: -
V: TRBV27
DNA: TGTGCCAGCAGACCGCCGGCAAAGTTGGGGGAGCAGTACTTC
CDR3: CASRPPAKLGEQYF

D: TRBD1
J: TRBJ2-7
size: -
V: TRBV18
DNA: TGTGCCAGCTCAGTTTGGGACAGCCCATCCGACGAGCAGTACTTC
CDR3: CASSVWDSPSDEQYF

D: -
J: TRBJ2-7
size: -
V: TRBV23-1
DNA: TGCGCCAGCAGTCAATCGGACAAACCTTACGAGCAGTACTTC
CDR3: CASSQSDKPYEQYF

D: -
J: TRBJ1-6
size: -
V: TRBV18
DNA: TGTGCCAGCCCCGGGGGGTACCGGGACCGAAATAATTCACCCCTCCACTTT
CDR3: CASPGGYRDRNNSPLHF

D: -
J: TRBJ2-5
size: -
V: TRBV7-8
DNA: TGTGCCAGCAGCTTAGTAGCGCCCGAGACCCAGTACTTC
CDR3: CASSLVAPETQYF

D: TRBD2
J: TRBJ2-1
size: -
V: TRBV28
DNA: TGTGCCAGCAGTAAAGGGACTAGCGGGAGTAGTGAGCAGTTCTTC
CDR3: CASSKGTSGSSEQFF

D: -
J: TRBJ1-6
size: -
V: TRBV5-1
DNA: TGCGCCAGCAGCTCGGGTAATTTCGGGGCTTCACCCCTCCACTTT
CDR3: CASSSGNFGASPLHF

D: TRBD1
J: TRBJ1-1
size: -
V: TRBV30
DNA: TGTGCCTGGAATGTAGTGACAGGGTTCACTGAAGCTTTCTTT
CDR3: CAWNVVTGFTEAFF

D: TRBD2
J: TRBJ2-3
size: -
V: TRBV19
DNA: TGTGCCAGTAGCGCCCTACTAGCGATCTCGGATACGCAGTATTTT
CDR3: CASSALLAISDTQYF

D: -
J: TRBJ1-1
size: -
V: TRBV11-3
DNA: TGTGCCAGCAGTCTCAGGAGGTACACTGAAGCTTTCTTT
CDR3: CASSLRRYTEAFF

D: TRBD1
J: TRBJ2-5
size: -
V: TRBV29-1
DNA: TGCAGCGTTGATAGGGACAGAGGGCTTTTCCAAGAGACCCAGTACTTC
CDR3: CSVDRDRGLFQETQYF

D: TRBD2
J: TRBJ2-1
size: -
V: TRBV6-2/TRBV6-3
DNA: TGTGCCAGCAGCCGCCCGCTAGCGGGGCCCCTGGCTGAGCAGTTCTTC
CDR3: CASSRPLAGPLAEQFF

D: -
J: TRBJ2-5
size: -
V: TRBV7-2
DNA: TGTGCCAGCAGCTTGAGGCGATCAGGAGAGACCCAGTACTTC
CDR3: CASSLRRSGETQYF

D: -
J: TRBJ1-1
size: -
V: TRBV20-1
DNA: TGCAGTGCTAGGAGAGACACTGAAGCTTTCTTT
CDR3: CSARRDTEAFF

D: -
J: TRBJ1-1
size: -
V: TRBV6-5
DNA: TGTGCCAGCAGTTACACCCTAGGGGGGACTGAAGCTTTCTTT
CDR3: CASSYTLGGTEAFF

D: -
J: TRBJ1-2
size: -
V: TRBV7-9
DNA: TGTGCCACCGGGACGTCAGGCCCCTATGGCTACACCTTC
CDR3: CATGTSGPYGYTF

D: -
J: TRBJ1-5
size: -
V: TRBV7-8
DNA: TGTGCCAGCAGCCTAGGGTCGGGTAAGGGCAATCAGCCCCAGCATTTT
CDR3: CASSLGSGKGNQPQHF

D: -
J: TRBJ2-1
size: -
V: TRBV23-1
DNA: TGCGCCAGCAGTCGGGTAGGGCGCATGGTAGGAACCTCCTACAATGAGCAGTTCTTC
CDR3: CASSRVGRMVGTSYNEQFF

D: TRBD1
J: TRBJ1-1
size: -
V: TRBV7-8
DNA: TGTGCCAGCAGCCCTCGACAGGGGGCTTTTGAAGCTTTCTTT
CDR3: CASSPRQGAFEAFF

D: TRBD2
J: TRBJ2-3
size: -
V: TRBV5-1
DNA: TGCGCCAGCAGCCCTACCGGGACTAGCGGCCTCGATACGCAGTATTTT
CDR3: CASSPTGTSGLDTQYF

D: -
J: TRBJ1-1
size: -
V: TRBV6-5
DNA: TGTGCCAGCCTAGGGTGGAACACTGAAGCTTTCTTT
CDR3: CASLGWNTEAFF